This paragraph reports one T cell receptor beta chain. The data originate from a study of blood T cell repertoires in COVID-19. The CDR3 has 15 amino acids. Trimming cost V 0 bases and J 1 base, with 9 bases left between them. Per the germline V gene, CDR1 is LNHDA and CDR2 is SQIVND (reference sequence). Generated by immunoSEQ multiplex PCR, the TCRdb table keeps only in-frame clones and is missing some. The data hold roughly 250,000 clones, with over 70% observed a single time. Sequencing used PBMCs or T cells enriched from blood (not recorded which). V gene TRBV19 combines with J gene TRBJ1-1; D remains unclear. The sequence was obtained from a woman aged 40 to 49 who had been exposed to COVID-19. The CDR3 DNA sequence: TGTGCCAGTAGTATAGATCTTCGAGAGAACACTGAAGCTTTCTTT. This translates into CASSIDLRENTEAFF. The complete variable domain, with remaining parts taken from reference TRBV19 and TRBJ1-1, reads DGGITQSPKYLFRKEGQNVTLSCEQNLNHDAMYWYRQDPGQGLRLIYYSQIVNDFQKGDIAEGYSVSREKKESFPLTVTSAQKNPTAFYLCASSIDLRENTEAFFGQGTRLTVV.